The 6 T cell receptor beta chains below were found in one sample sequenced in a study of T-cell reconstitution after alpha-beta-depleted transplantation in children. The authors prepared the TCRbeta library with unique molecular identifiers. TCRdb reprocessed the PCR reads with MiXCR, giving one entry per CDR3 protein. The sample contains 600,000 or so distinct CDR3 sequences, 20% to 25% of which appear only once. The specimen comprised PBMCs, mostly from graft donor cells, sampled 360 days after TCRalphabeta/CD19-depleted stem cell transplant. The source is a boy under three years old who had a stem cell transplant for acute myeloid leukemia, so the T cells may come from the graft donor.

This clonotype was detected a few times. The chain couples TRBV12-3 or TRBV12-4 to TRBJ2-7; weak D call: TRBD1 (5 bases). The CDR3 totals 13 residues. With 3 bases removed from V and 3 bases from J, the gap between germline ends came to 9 bases. CDR3 DNA: TGTGCCAGCAGTTTGGGGCACAGCTACGAGCAGTACGTC. Encoded protein: CASSLGHSYEQYV.

This clonotype was detected a few times. This chain connects TRBV4-3 to TRBJ2-3, with 9 bases matching TRBD1. The CDR3 runs 15 residues. Germline V CDR1 and CDR2: LGHNA, YSLEER. V gave up 4 bases and J gave up 4 bases; unmatched junction bases: 6. This CDR3 is CASSRMDRGSDTQYF. For the CDR3, the DNA is TGCGCCAGCAGCCGGATGGACAGGGGATCAGATACGCAGTATTTT.

The chain links TRBV5-1 to TRBJ2-7, with unresolved D. The V end lost 1 base, the J end lost 3 bases, and 11 bases lay between the germline ends. The CDR3 extends over 14 amino acids. Germline values: CDR1 SGHRS, CDR2 YFSETQ. The DNA of the CDR3 is TGCGCCAGCAGCTTGAAAGGTGTGGTCTACGAGCAGTACGTC. Residues: CASSLKGVVYEQYV.

The chain combines TRBV15 with TRBJ2-7; 9 bases are a match to TRBD1. The V segment lost 2 bases and the J segment 2 bases; nucleotides outside the gene matches: 13. The CDR3 has 18 residues. Germline CDR1 is LNHNV and CDR2 is YYDKDF (reference sequence). The CDR3 protein is CATSRRDRAQTNTYEQYF. CDR3 nucleotide sequence: TGTGCCACCAGCAGACGGGACAGGGCACAAACTAATACCTACGAGCAGTACTTC.

This clonotype showed up just a few times. The J gene is TRBJ2-7, the V gene TRBV12-3 or TRBV12-4; possible D gene TRBD2, 6 bases. This CDR3 contains 17 residues. Trimming left V 7 bases short and J 1 base short, with 23 bases between. DNA for the CDR3: TGTGCCAGCACCCTCCGGGAGTGGAGAAAGAGTTCCTACGAGCAGTACGTC. Translating gives CASTLREWRKSSYEQYV.

The chain has TRBV12-3 or TRBV12-4 and TRBJ2-1; D ambiguous. Trimming took off 4 bases at V and 2 bases at J, with 6 bases between the two ends. The CDR3 spans 13 residues. The DNA for the CDR3 is TGTGCCAGCAGTTCGGAGACCTACAATGAGCAGTTCTTC. Its translation is CASSSETYNEQFF.